Following are 31 T cell receptor beta chains from one sample sequenced in a study of circulating and synovial CD4+ cells in juvenile arthritis. TCRdb's copy holds only in-frame clones and misses some; the assay was immunoSEQ multiplex PCR. The sample has about 36,000 clones, roughly 94% seen once. The sample comprised CD4+ T cells from blood. These receptors all stem from a human donor with juvenile idiopathic arthritis.

The rearrangement joins TRBV7-2 to TRBJ2-5; D ambiguous. Looked up from germline, CDR1 is SGHTA and CDR2 is FQGNSA. The CDR3 runs 12 residues. Trimming stripped 4 bases from V and 11 bases from J, with 14 bases between. The CDR3 protein is CASSSLARSQYF. CDR3 DNA sequence: TGTGCCAGCAGCTCCCTGGCGCGGTCGCAGTACTTC.

The chain combines TRBV6-5 with TRBJ1-1; the D is unclear. CDR3 length equals 13 residues. Trimming stripped 4 bases from V and 7 bases from J, with 13 bases between. The germline gives CDR1 MNHEY, CDR2 SVGAGI. CDR3 coding DNA: TGTGCCAGCAGTTCGACATCGGCCCGTGAAGCTTTCTTT. Translating gives CASSSTSAREAFF.

The V and J genes are TRBV11-2 and TRBJ2-1, with a tentative D call TRBD2 (6 bases). Trimming removed 7 bases from V and 8 bases from J, with 12 bases in between. The CDR3 contains 12 residues. Germline loops: CDR1 SGHAT, CDR2 FQNNGV. The CDR3 spells CASTRTGDEQFF. The CDR3 bases are TGTGCCAGCACTCGCACGGGAGATGAGCAGTTCTTC.

The rearrangement joins TRBV29-1 to TRBJ2-5; 7 positions match TRBD2. V lost 2 bases to trimming and J lost 1 base; unmatched junction nucleotides: 4. This CDR3 has 14 amino acids. Per the germline V gene, CDR1 is SQVTM and CDR2 is ANQGSEA. This CDR3 is CSVEMGGAQETQYF. The DNA of the CDR3 is TGCAGCGTTGAAATGGGAGGGGCCCAAGAGACCCAGTACTTC.

This clone was counted a single time. The chain carries TRBV5-1 and TRBJ2-7, with D perhaps TRBD1 (5 bases). The CDR3 extends over 13 amino acids. Deletions cut 4 bases from V and 3 bases from J, with 11 bases between. Germline V CDR1 and CDR2: SGHRS, YFSETQ. This chain's CDR3 is CASSQGRDYEQYF. In nucleotides, the CDR3 is TGCGCCAGCAGCCAGGGCAGGGACTACGAGCAGTACTTC. The full variable domain, with the rest looked up from reference TRBV5-1 and TRBJ2-7, is KAGVTQTPRYLIKTRGQQVTLSCSPISGHRSVSWYQQTPGQGLQFLFEYFSETQRNKGNFPGRFSGRQFSNSRSEMNVSTLELGDSALYLCASSQGRDYEQYFGPGTRLTVT.

The J gene is TRBJ1-2, the V gene TRBV6-5, with 7 bases aligning to TRBD1. The CDR3 contains 13 residues. J was trimmed by 5 bases and V by 6 bases; bases with no gene match: 6. Germline V gene lookup returns CDR1 MNHEY and CDR2 SVGAGI. The chain's CDR3 is CASRAGQLYGYTF. CDR3 DNA sequence: TGTGCCAGCAGGGCGGGACAGCTGTATGGCTACACCTTC.

This rearrangement joins TRBV5-1 to TRBJ2-2; 7 nucleotides match TRBD2. Germline CDR1 SGHRS, CDR2 YFSETQ. CDR3 length: 15 residues. V was clipped by 3 bases and J by 5 bases; unmatched bases: 7. In nucleotides, the CDR3 is TGCGCCAGCAGCTGGGGGACTACCTATACCGGGGAGCTGTTTTTT. It encodes CASSWGTTYTGELFF.

The chain carries TRBV7-8 and TRBJ1-5, with D uncertain. The germline CDR1 and CDR2 sequences are SGHVS and FQNEAQ. Trimming took off 2 bases at V and 6 bases at J, with 14 bases between the two ends. CDR3 length: 15 amino acids. The CDR3 here is CASSLITVGSQPQHF. The DNA for the CDR3 is TGTGCCAGCAGCTTAATCACGGTTGGGAGTCAGCCCCAGCATTTT.

The chain combines TRBV11-3 with TRBJ1-5; tentatively, D is TRBD1 (5 bases). CDR3 length: 16 residues. V lost 8 bases and J lost 6, with 23 bases in between. The V gene's germline CDR1 is SGHNT and CDR2 YENEEA. The CDR3 nucleotides are TGTGCCAGCCAGCTCCAGGGCACTGGGGATGCTCAGCCCCAGCATTTT. This gives the protein CASQLQGTGDAQPQHF.

V and J are TRBV28 and TRBJ2-5, with 12 bases lining up with TRBD2. The junction had 8 bases not matched to a gene; V was cut back by 4 bases and J by 5 bases. The CDR3 length is 16 residues. The germline V gene encodes CDR1 MDHEN and CDR2 SYDVKM. The CDR3 reads CASSSSLAGGEETQYF. CDR3 DNA: TGTGCCAGCAGTTCCTCCCTAGCGGGGGGGGAGGAGACCCAGTACTTC.

V usage is TRBV30 and J usage is TRBJ2-5; D remains unclear. The CDR3 sequence is 14 residues long. Germline V gene lookup returns CDR1 GTSNPN and CDR2 SVGIG (reference sequence). Trimming took 0 bases from V and 5 from J, leaving 13 bases between them. The CDR3 region has the DNA TGTGCCTGGAGTGTATGGGCCAGCCTCGAGACCCAGTACTTC. This sequence encodes CAWSVWASLETQYF.

The rearrangement uses TRBV7-8 and TRBJ2-5, with D unresolved. The CDR3 spans 12 residues. Germline values: CDR1 SGHVS, CDR2 FQNEAQ. V dropped 2 bases and J dropped 11 bases, with 12 bases sitting between them. In DNA form, the CDR3 reads TGTGCCAGCAGCTTATCTGTCGCTGAGCAGTACTTC. Protein sequence: CASSLSVAEQYF.

The gene calls are TRBV6-6 and TRBJ1-4; no clear D gene. Germline CDR1 MNHNY, CDR2 SVGAGI (reference sequence). Deletions cut 4 bases from V and 5 bases from J, with 11 bases between. The CDR3 covers 14 residues. The CDR3 DNA follows: TGTGCCAGCAGTTTTGTGACTCGGAATGAAAAACTGTTTTTT. Protein sequence: CASSFVTRNEKLFF.

The V and J genes are TRBV7-2 and TRBJ1-2, with D possibly TRBD1 on 6 matching bases. Germline-derived CDR1 and CDR2 are SGHTA and FQGNSA. The germline V and J ends were trimmed by 2 bases and 12 bases, with 13 bases remaining between them. The CDR3 is 12 residues long. CDR3 region: CASSLRQAIHTF. The CDR3 DNA reads TGTGCCAGCAGCTTAAGACAGGCCATCCACACCTTC.

V is TRBV29-1 and J is TRBJ1-1; D is ambiguous. The length of the CDR3 is 10 residues. The V and J ends lost 4 bases and 7 bases respectively, with 7 bases between them. The V gene's germline CDR1 is SQVTM and CDR2 ANQGSEA. CDR3 sequence: CSVGAVEAFF. CDR3 DNA: TGCAGCGTTGGTGCGGTTGAAGCTTTCTTT. Variable domain in full (rest from reference TRBV29-1 and TRBJ1-1): SAVISQKPSRDICQRGTSLTIQCQVDSQVTMMFWYRQQPGQSLTLIATANQGSEATYESGFVIDKFPISRPNLTFSTLTVSNMSPEDSSIYLCSVGAVEAFFGQGTRLTVV.

The chain employs TRBV5-1 and TRBJ2-3, with 8 bases matching TRBD2. The CDR3 runs to 16 residues. CDR1 SGHRS and CDR2 YFSETQ come from the germline V gene. V dropped 1 base and J dropped 5; count of bases not matched to a gene: 9. For the CDR3, the DNA is TGCGCCAGCAGCTTGATAACGGGGGGGCCGGTAGATACGCAGTATTTT. This sequence encodes CASSLITGGPVDTQYF.

The rearrangement uses TRBV5-1 and TRBJ2-7; 10 bases line up with TRBD1. The length of the CDR3 is 15 residues. Germline V lookup: CDR1 SGHRS, CDR2 YFSETQ. V was pared by 4 bases and J by 3 bases, with 7 bases of the junction left unmatched. CDR3 residues: CASSTGDRGFYEQYF. The CDR3 region has the DNA TGCGCCAGCAGCACCGGGGACAGGGGTTTCTACGAGCAGTACTTC.

The chain joins TRBV2 to TRBJ1-1; TRBD1 might be the D (6 bases). The CDR3 has 15 amino acids. CDR1 and CDR2 from the germline V gene are SNHLY and FYNNEI. V lost 11 bases, J lost 2 bases, and 21 bases lay in between. CDR3 sequence reads: CAARGGASRNTEAFF. The CDR3 region has the DNA TGTGCCGCGAGGGGGGGGGCGAGTCGAAACACTGAAGCTTTCTTT.

This chain uses TRBV6-6 with TRBJ1-2, with D maybe TRBD1 (5 bases). Per germline, CDR1 MNHNY and CDR2 SVGAGI (reference sequence). V was shortened by 2 bases and J by 2 bases, with 9 bases between the two germline ends. This CDR3 has 14 residues. CDR3 region: CASSYGRENYGYTF. CDR3 bases: TGTGCCAGCAGTTACGGCAGGGAAAACTATGGCTACACCTTC.

CDR3 DNA sequence: TGTGCCAGCAGCCCGGACATTAGTTATGGCTACACCTTC. This codes for CASSPDISYGYTF. This chain joins TRBV2 and TRBJ1-2, with D possibly matching TRBD1 (5 bases). Germline lookup yields CDR1 SNHLY and CDR2 FYNNEI. The germline V and J ends were trimmed by 6 bases and 5 bases, with 13 bases remaining between them. This CDR3 has 13 residues.

Comment on this clone: At the DNA level, this CDR3 is encoded by other sequences in the same sample as well. The chain is built from TRBV7-6 and TRBJ1-6; D gene unclear. The CDR3 contains 15 residues. Trimming left V 1 base short and J 4 bases short, with 8 bases between. In germline, CDR1 is SGHVS, CDR2 FNYEAQ. The CDR3 sequence: CASSLGQAYNSPLHF. The DNA of the CDR3 is TGTGCCAGCAGCTTAGGGCAGGCTTATAATTCACCCCTCCACTTT. The whole variable domain, remainder taken from reference TRBV7-6 and TRBJ1-6, is GAGVSQSPRYKVTKRGQDVALRCDPISGHVSLYWYRQALGQGPEFLTYFNYEAQQDKSGLPNDRFSAERPEGSISTLTIQRTEQRDSAMYRCASSLGQAYNSPLHFGNGTRLTVT.

The chain employs TRBV5-6 and TRBJ1-2; a possible D gene is TRBD1 (5 bases). This CDR3 contains 13 residues. Trimming took off 2 bases at V and 10 bases at J, with 15 bases between the two ends. CDR1 is SGHDT, CDR2 YYEEEE, per germline. CDR3 in amino acids: CASSFRQPPLYTF. CDR3 nucleotide sequence: TGTGCCAGCAGCTTTCGACAGCCTCCTCTCTACACCTTC.

The rearrangement uses TRBV2 and TRBJ2-6; TRBD2 is a possible D gene (7 bases). Germline V lookup: CDR1 SNHLY, CDR2 FYNNEI. CDR3 length equals 17 residues. Trimming took off 3 bases at V and 2 bases at J, with 14 bases between the two ends. The CDR3 here is CASSEWGRGTGANVLTF. The CDR3 DNA reads TGTGCCAGCAGTGAGTGGGGGAGGGGGACTGGGGCCAACGTCCTGACTTTC.

The J gene is TRBJ2-5, the V gene TRBV15; TRBD1 matches 9 bases. The CDR3 is made up of 14 amino acids. Trimming removed 6 bases from V and 5 bases from J; junction bases left unmatched: 7. CDR1 and CDR2 from the germline V gene are LNHNV and YYDKDF (reference sequence). The CDR3 DNA reads as TGTGCCACCAGTTGGGACAGGGCAGGGGAGACCCAGTACTTC. Its translation is CATSWDRAGETQYF.

To note about this clone: In the same sample, other DNA sequences code for this CDR3. The chain couples TRBV5-1 to TRBJ1-1; the D gene is possibly TRBD1 (6 bases). Germline V gives CDR1 SGHRS, CDR2 YFSETQ. Trimming pared 0 bases from V and 4 bases from J, leaving 13 bases between. This CDR3 contains 15 residues. The CDR3 DNA reads as TGCGCCAGCAGCTTGGATGGGGGGGCCGGCACTGAAGCTTTCTTT. This gives the protein CASSLDGGAGTEAFF.

The chain combines TRBV30 with TRBJ1-2, with TRBD1 matching 8 bases. The J segment lost 8 bases and the V segment lost 6 bases, leaving 5 bases of the junction unmatched. The CDR3 has 11 residues. Germline assignment: CDR1 GTSNPN and CDR2 SVGIG (reference sequence). The CDR3 DNA is TGTGCCTGCCCGACAGGGGCCGGCTACACCTTC. As protein: CACPTGAGYTF. The variable domain in full, completed from reference TRBV30 and TRBJ1-2, reads SQTIHQWPATLVQPVGSPLSLECTVEGTSNPNLYWYRQAAGRGLQLLFYSVGIGQISSEVPQNLSASRPQDRQFILSSKKLLLSDSGFYLCACPTGAGYTFGSGTRLTVV.

The CDR3 region has the DNA TGTGCCAGCAGCTTAGACGGACAGGCCCGCTCGCCCCTCCACTTT. Translated: CASSLDGQARSPLHF. The chain recombines TRBV7-3 with TRBJ1-6; TRBD1 aligns across 7 bases. CDR3 size: 15 residues. V lost 2 bases and J lost 13; bases outside the gene matches: 11. CDR1 and CDR2 from the germline V gene are SGHTA and FQGTGA. Supplemented by reference TRBV7-3 and TRBJ1-6, the full variable domain reads GAGVSQTPSNKVTEKGKYVELRCDPISGHTALYWYRQSLGQGPEFLIYFQGTGAADDSGLPNDRFFAVRPEGSVSTLKIQRTERGDSAVYLCASSLDGQARSPLHFGNGTRLTVT.

CDR3 DNA: TGTGCCTCACAAAAGAACACTGAAGCTTTCTTT. Translated: CASQKNTEAFF. V is TRBV6-5 and J is TRBJ1-1, with D unclear. Trimming took 11 bases from V and 1 from J, leaving 8 bases between them. The CDR3 runs 11 residues. Germline loops: CDR1 MNHEY, CDR2 SVGAGI.

This sequence joins TRBV5-1 and TRBJ2-1; 9 nucleotides align to TRBD2. The germline CDR1 and CDR2 sequences are SGHRS and YFSETQ. The CDR3 runs 15 residues. Germline trimming cut 4 bases from V and 4 bases from J; bases unmatched to any gene: 6. The CDR3 reads CASSPVAGDYNEQFF. CDR3 nucleotide sequence: TGCGCCAGCAGCCCCGTAGCGGGGGATTACAATGAGCAGTTCTTC.

In DNA form, the CDR3 reads TGCGCCAGCAGCTTGTCCGGGGAGAGGAGTACTGAAGCTTTCTTT. Amino acid sequence: CASSLSGERSTEAFF. The gene calls are TRBV5-1 and TRBJ1-1; D gene ambiguous. The CDR3 is 15 residues long. V was clipped by 1 base and J by 5 bases, with 15 bases between them. Germline CDR1 reads SGHRS; CDR2 reads YFSETQ.

This sequence joins TRBV7-2 and TRBJ2-2; TRBD1 matches 7 bases. Trimming at V came to 5 bases and at J to 4 bases, leaving 4 bases not matched to a gene. This CDR3 comprises 14 residues. Per germline, CDR1 SGHTA and CDR2 FQGNSA. CDR3 DNA sequence: TGTGCCAGCAGCACGGGACAGATCACCGGGGAGCTGTTTTTT. Amino acids: CASSTGQITGELFF.